This T cell receptor (beta chain) was profiled in a study of metastatic and nonmetastatic thyroid tumors. Treatment of any kind had been given to no patient before thyroid surgery. As originally analysed: Clinicopathological groups of papillary thyroid cancer showed CDR3 differences that were used to build a distant-metastasis classifier. With MiXCR, TCRdb called clones anew from the PCR reads. The V and J calls here are based on TCRdb, not the publication. The table shows approximately 25,000 clones, with about 24% occurring only once. This clone turned up a few times. V shed 4 bases, J shed 1 base, and the junction held 3 bases outside the gene matches. CDR1 and CDR2 (germline): KGHDR, SFDVKD. The CDR3 is made up of 15 amino acids.

The genes are TRBV24-1 and TRBJ2-1; 7 nucleotides agree with TRBD2. This sequence originates from a male donor with papillary thyroid cancer or a benign thyroid nodule (not recorded which). Some clones in this sample may be carry-over from other donors' samples. The sample was blood. CDR3 in amino acids: CATSDGRRSYNEQFF. For the CDR3, the DNA is TGTGCCACCAGTGACGGGAGGAGGTCCTACAATGAGCAGTTCTTC.